This T cell receptor beta chain was retrieved from a study of T cells expressing NK-cell markers (TCRdb year 2020). With respect to the entire study: In sorted CD3+CD56+NKG2C+, CD3+CD56+NKG2C- and CD3+CD56-NKG2C+ T-cell subsets from about 8 donors, TCR beta-chain repertoires were profiled. Among the eight sequenced donors, only one was HCMV-seronegative, while the other seven were HCMV-seropositive. All eight donors whose samples were sequenced were randomly selected healthy volunteers, three of them men and five women. Sequencing of the libraries produced 2 x 150 bp reads on Illumina HiSeq 2000/2500, MiSeq or NextSeq. Broader findings and caveats from the paper: For six donors, the dominant CD3+CD56+NKG2C+ clonotypes were among the top 10 CD8+ clonotypes and accounted for roughly 1.0-7.5% of CD8+ T cells. Those dominant clonotypes were again the most abundant among CD3+CD56-NKG2C+ cells in a few donors, at about 25-60.1%. Whether the expanded NKG2C-expressing T cell clones were specific for HCMV antigens was left unclear.

The sequencer was an Illumina HiSeq 2000. The TCR beta cDNA libraries were made using 5'RACE template switching, a step that added both a universal primer site and unique molecular identifiers. cDNA synthesis was primed from the TCR beta constant segment and was followed by two successive PCR amplification steps. From the authors' description of their analysis: MIGEC handled demultiplexing of the reads and grouping by UMI, while MiTCR was used to assemble and quantify clonotypes. To exclude erroneous sequences, any TCR cDNA sequence not supported by at least two reads was discarded. Downstream repertoire analysis used the tcR package, and clonotypes were matched across fractions by CDR3 nucleotide sequence plus V segment. VDJmatch was used to annotate antigen specificity against VDJdb, with one amino acid substitution in CDR3 permitted. Following reprocessing of the reads by TCRdb, the data hold one row per CDR3 protein sequence and no DNA is available. Here the V and J calls rest on TCRdb's processing, not on the authors' analysis. The table for this sample lists 300,000 to 450,000 distinct CDR3 sequences. 4% to 6.5% of the sample is in the top ten clones.

Points on this clonotype: Its antigen is currently not known.

To determine HCMV serostatus, a commercial ELISA kit was used to detect HCMV-specific IgG in serum. Peripheral blood mononuclear cells were isolated from blood by Ficoll density gradient centrifugation. The cysteine opens and the phenylalanine closes a CDR3 of 16 amino acids. DNA for this receptor is not on file. CDR1 and CDR2 are read off the germline V gene as SGHRS and YFSETQ. The V and J segments used are TRBV5-1 and TRBJ1-2; TCRdb outputs TRBD1, but without DNA this stays unchecked. Sequenced: blood T cells: a sorted CD56 or NKG2C T cell subset, CD4+ or CD8+ T cells, or bulk PBMC T cells (not recorded which). The receptor was derived from a man aged 18 to 69 in good health. CDR3 reads: CASSSDSNLLNYGYTF.